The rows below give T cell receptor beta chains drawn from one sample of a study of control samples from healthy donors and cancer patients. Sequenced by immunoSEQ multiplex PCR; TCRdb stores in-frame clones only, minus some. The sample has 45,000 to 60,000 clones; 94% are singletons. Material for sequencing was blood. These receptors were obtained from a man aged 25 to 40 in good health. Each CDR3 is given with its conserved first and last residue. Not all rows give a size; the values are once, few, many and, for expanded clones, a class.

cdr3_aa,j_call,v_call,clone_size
CASSLSNSGETQYF,TRBJ2-5,TRBV7-9,NA
CASSYRGDDEQYF,TRBJ2-7,TRBV5-1,NA
CASSLATDYEQYF,TRBJ2-7,TRBV12-3/TRBV12-4,once
CASSLWGPGQANEKLFF,TRBJ1-4,TRBV5-6,NA
CATSDLALGQPNGQETQYF,TRBJ2-5,TRBV24-1,NA
CASSGQGSYYGYTF,TRBJ1-2,TRBV9,NA
CASSQEGQWAFF,TRBJ1-1,TRBV4-1,once
CASSSGRFEAFF,TRBJ1-1,TRBV7-3,once
CASSLWRASWGREQFF,TRBJ2-1,TRBV5-6,once
CASSYGRGGLFF,TRBJ1-4,TRBV2,NA
CASSMGPSTYNSPLHF,TRBJ1-6,TRBV19,NA
CASGQGTSRNQPQHF,TRBJ1-5,TRBV19,NA
CASSLSGTGVTGELFF,TRBJ2-2,TRBV27,NA
CASSRQGSEAFF,TRBJ1-1,TRBV18,once
CASSPHPGLVDTGELFF,TRBJ2-2,TRBV6-6,NA
CASSSRTGRMNTEAFF,TRBJ1-1,TRBV5-1,NA
CASSLVEKTFF,TRBJ1-1,TRBV7-8,once
CASSFGGYNEQFF,TRBJ2-1,TRBV7-2,NA
CASTASGGYGYTF,TRBJ1-2,TRBV7-9,NA
CASSPSSGGVATEAFF,TRBJ1-1,TRBV27,NA
CASSRGLDNSPLHF,TRBJ1-6,TRBV27,NA
CASSDGNSGGAGDTQYF,TRBJ2-3,TRBV2,NA
CASSLAHSSPLHF,TRBJ1-6,TRBV7-2,NA
CASSLFVDTQYF,TRBJ2-3,TRBV11-2,NA
CASSLDSSGGAGTQYF,TRBJ2-3,TRBV5-6,once
CASREGWSTDTQYF,TRBJ2-3,TRBV6-4,NA
CASSTPRYGNTIYF,TRBJ1-3,TRBV6-5,NA
CASSPLTPPNTQYF,TRBJ2-3,TRBV6-2/TRBV6-3,NA
CASSQGVGDTGELFF,TRBJ2-2,TRBV4-1,NA
CASSFGDNEQFF,TRBJ2-1,TRBV27,NA
CASTLSGGGTEAFF,TRBJ1-1,TRBV19,once
CASSPRTGGETQYF,TRBJ2-5,TRBV6-5,once
CATSAWRGEGSGELFF,TRBJ2-2,TRBV24-1,NA
CAWSVLRQGGEKLFF,TRBJ1-4,TRBV30,NA
CASMGRGKYEQFF,TRBJ2-1,TRBV6-4,NA
CASRFTGGNTEAFF,TRBJ1-1,TRBV11-2,NA
CASSPGGTEAFF,TRBJ1-1,TRBV12-3/TRBV12-4,NA
CASSSGGIDRIVNTEAFF,TRBJ1-1,TRBV5-1,NA
CASSFQRQGTRGRHGYTF,TRBJ1-2,TRBV11-2,NA
CASSGNGEAFF,TRBJ1-1,TRBV9,NA
CASRPGRVGEKLFF,TRBJ1-4,TRBV5-1,NA
CASTAQRGDQETQYF,TRBJ2-5,TRBV25-1,NA
CASSPGTVLYGYTF,TRBJ1-2,TRBV6-6,NA
CASGRRQEAFF,TRBJ1-1,TRBV6-5,NA
CASSLPGYNEQFF,TRBJ2-1,TRBV14,NA
CASSLVGGAPSYEQYF,TRBJ2-7,TRBV7-2,few
CATSRDVGAGGPTDTQYF,TRBJ2-3,TRBV15,NA
CASSPSGSVYNEQFF,TRBJ2-1,TRBV7-3,NA
CATRQGLMNTEAFF,TRBJ1-1,TRBV2,NA
CASGRDRRPDTQYF,TRBJ2-3,TRBV6-5,NA
CASSFDSGGYTF,TRBJ1-2,TRBV7-9,NA
CAWNWGRSYEQYF,TRBJ2-7,TRBV30,NA
CATGLAGVGETQYF,TRBJ2-5,TRBV25-1,NA
CASSSAGGPREQYF,TRBJ2-7,TRBV27,NA
CASSDGQGGGYTF,TRBJ1-2,TRBV2,NA